A selection of T cell receptor beta chains follows, all from one sample in a study of blood T cell repertoires in COVID-19. This table comes from immunoSEQ multiplex PCR, and its TCRdb copy is limited to in-frame clones, with some not included. The sample includes 120,000 or so clones, 75% to 85% of them seen just once. The material sequenced was peripheral blood. These receptors were obtained from a woman between 55 and 75 years old with acute or convalescent COVID-19. The CDR3 runs from the conserved cysteine through the conserved F or W. D genes are given only for firm matches. Clone size is given for some rows only: seen once, a few or many times, or a class if the clone is expanded.

j_gene,abundance,v_gene,d_gene,len,CDR3nt,CDR3aa
TRBJ2-7,NA,TRBV4-2,NA,16,TGTGCCAGCAGCCAAGATAATCAGGGTAAAGTCTACGAGCAGTACTTC,CASSQDNQGKVYEQYF
TRBJ2-5,NA,TRBV2,NA,14,TGTGCCAGCCTAAAGGGGGGGCCCTTAGAGACCCAGTACTTC,CASLKGGPLETQYF
TRBJ1-4,few,TRBV10-2,TRBD1,13,TGCGCCAGTCGGACAGGGCCTAATGAAAAACTGTTTTTT,CASRTGPNEKLFF
TRBJ2-2,NA,TRBV2,TRBD1,16,TGTGCCAGCAGTGAAGGGGGCAGGGGGAACGCCGGGGAGCTGTTTTTT,CASSEGGRGNAGELFF
TRBJ2-1,few,TRBV11-2,TRBD2,15,TGTGCCAGCAGCCTAAGGGGACTAGCGAACAATGAGCAGTTCTTC,CASSLRGLANNEQFF
TRBJ2-7,NA,TRBV29-1,TRBD1,12,TGCAGTTCGACAGGGGACCTCTACGAGCAGTACTTC,CSSTGDLYEQYF
TRBJ1-6,NA,TRBV19,TRBD1,16,TGTGCCAGTAGTAGACCCCGGGACAGGGGTAATTCACCCCTCCACTTT,CASSRPRDRGNSPLHF
TRBJ2-7,few,TRBV7-2,TRBD2,13,TGTGCCAGCAGCCTTGGACTAGCGAGGGAGCAGTACTTC,CASSLGLAREQYF
TRBJ2-6,NA,TRBV15,NA,14,TGTGCCACCAGGTCAGGGTTCGGGGCCAACGTCCTGACTTTC,CATRSGFGANVLTF
TRBJ2-5,NA,TRBV5-1,TRBD1,16,TGCGCCAGCAGCATGGGACAGGGGGCGGGCGGAGAGACCCAGTACTTC,CASSMGQGAGGETQYF
TRBJ2-7,NA,TRBV5-1,NA,14,TGCGCCAGCAGCCCAATTCGGGGTGATGACGAGCAGTACTTC,CASSPIRGDDEQYF
TRBJ2-7,NA,TRBV5-1,TRBD1,13,TGCGCCAGCAGCTGGGGACAGGGCATCGAGCAGTACTTC,CASSWGQGIEQYF
TRBJ2-1,NA,TRBV24-1,NA,17,TGTGCCACCAGTGATTTAGGGGGGGGCCCCTCCTACAATGAGCAGTTCTTC,CATSDLGGGPSYNEQFF
TRBJ1-1,NA,TRBV5-1,NA,13,TGCGCCAGCAGCCTGGACAGTTTTACTGAAGCTTTCTTT,CASSLDSFTEAFF
TRBJ1-6,NA,TRBV7-6,NA,15,TGTGCCAGCAGCTTAGGAGGGGGATATAATTCACCCCTCCACTTT,CASSLGGGYNSPLHF
TRBJ2-3,NA,TRBV5-5,NA,14,TGTGCCAGCAGCACCGTTGACACCACAGATACGCAGTATTTT,CASSTVDTTDTQYF
TRBJ1-3,NA,TRBV4-2,NA,16,TGTGCCAGCAGCCAAGAAGGCAGGGCTGGGGGAAACACCATATATTTT,CASSQEGRAGGNTIYF
TRBJ2-1,NA,TRBV5-4,NA,15,TGTGCCAGCAGCTTGGGACAGCAAGCAAACAATGAGCAGTTCTTC,CASSLGQQANNEQFF
TRBJ1-1,few,TRBV14,NA,13,TGTGCCAGCAGCCAAACGACAGGCACTGAAGCTTTCTTT,CASSQTTGTEAFF
TRBJ1-4,few,TRBV5-6,TRBD1,16,TGTGCCAGCAGCTGGGGGACAGGGGGCGCGAATGAAAAACTGTTTTTT,CASSWGTGGANEKLFF
TRBJ2-2,NA,TRBV11-2,NA,18,TGTGCCAGCAGCTACGCCTACAGTATTACCTCGAACACCGGGGAGCTGTTTTTT,CASSYAYSITSNTGELFF
TRBJ1-5,few,TRBV19,NA,14,TGTGCCACCGAGGACAGAGATAGCAATCAGCCCCAGCATTTT,CATEDRDSNQPQHF
TRBJ1-5,once,TRBV6-5,TRBD1,13,TGTGCCAGCAGCGGGACAGTCAATCAGCCCCAGCATTTT,CASSGTVNQPQHF
TRBJ1-2,NA,TRBV28,NA,13,TGTGCCAGCAGCCACCCAGGGGCATATGGCTACACCTTC,CASSHPGAYGYTF
TRBJ1-1,NA,TRBV2,NA,15,TGTGCCAGCAATTCGGGGGGCCGCGGTCACACTGAAGCTTTCTTT,CASNSGGRGHTEAFF
TRBJ1-3,NA,TRBV24-1,NA,14,TGTGCCAACATGGTACAATTTTTTCGAAACACCATATATTTT,CANMVQFFRNTIYF
TRBJ1-6,NA,TRBV15,NA,15,TGTGCCACCTCCGACTTTAGCTCCTATAATTCACCCCTCCACTTT,CATSDFSSYNSPLHF
TRBJ2-1,NA,TRBV5-4,TRBD1,15,TGTGCCAGCAGCTTGGACAGGGGGTCCTACAATGAGCAGTTCTTC,CASSLDRGSYNEQFF
TRBJ2-1,NA,TRBV5-5,NA,15,TGTGCCAGCAGCTTATCCGGGTTGTCCTACAATGAGCAGTTCTTC,CASSLSGLSYNEQFF
TRBJ2-3,NA,TRBV2,NA,13,TGTGCCAGCAGCAGGTACACCACAGATACGCAGTATTTT,CASSRYTTDTQYF